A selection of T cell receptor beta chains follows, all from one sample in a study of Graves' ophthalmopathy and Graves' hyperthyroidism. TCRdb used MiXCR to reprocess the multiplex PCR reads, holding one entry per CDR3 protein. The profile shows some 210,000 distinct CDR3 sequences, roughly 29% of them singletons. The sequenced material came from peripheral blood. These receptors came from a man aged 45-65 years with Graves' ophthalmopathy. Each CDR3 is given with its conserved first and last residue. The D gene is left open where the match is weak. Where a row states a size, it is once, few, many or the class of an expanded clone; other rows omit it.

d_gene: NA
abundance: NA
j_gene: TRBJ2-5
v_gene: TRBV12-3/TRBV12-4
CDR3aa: CASSFSTPPETQYF
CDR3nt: TGTGCCAGCAGTTTCTCGACCCCCCCAGAGACCCAGTACTTC

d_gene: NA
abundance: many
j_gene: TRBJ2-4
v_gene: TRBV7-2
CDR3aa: CASSRARGGSKNIQYF
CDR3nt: TGTGCCAGCAGCCGAGCAAGGGGGGGGAGCAAAAACATTCAGTACTTC

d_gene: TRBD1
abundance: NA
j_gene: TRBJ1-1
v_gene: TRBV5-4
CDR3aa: CASSPDRVGEAFF
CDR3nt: TGTGCCAGCAGCCCAGACAGGGTTGGTGAAGCTTTCTTT

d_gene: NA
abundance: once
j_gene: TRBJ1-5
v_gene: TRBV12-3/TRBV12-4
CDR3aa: CASSLAVQPQHF
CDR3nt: TGTGCCAGCAGTTTGGCGGTTCAGCCCCAGCATTTT

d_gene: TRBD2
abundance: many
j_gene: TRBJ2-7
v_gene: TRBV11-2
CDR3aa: CASSRGLVWEQYF
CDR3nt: TGTGCCAGCAGCCGCGGACTAGTTTGGGAGCAGTACTTC

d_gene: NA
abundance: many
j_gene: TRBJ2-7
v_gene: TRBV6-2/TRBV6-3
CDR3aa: CASTNWRQQYF
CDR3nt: TGTGCCAGCACTAACTGGAGGCAGCAGTACTTC

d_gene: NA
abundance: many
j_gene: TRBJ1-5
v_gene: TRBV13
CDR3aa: CASSLERGANQPQHF
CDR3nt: TGTGCCAGCAGCTTAGAGCGGGGGGCGAATCAGCCCCAGCATTTT

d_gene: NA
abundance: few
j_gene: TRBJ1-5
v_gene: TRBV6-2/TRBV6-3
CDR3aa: CASRDGSGGTQPQHF
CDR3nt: TGTGCCAGCAGGGACGGCTCGGGGGGCACACAGCCCCAGCATTTT

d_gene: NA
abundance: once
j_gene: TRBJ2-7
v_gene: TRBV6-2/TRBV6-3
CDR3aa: CASSYSGPGREQYF
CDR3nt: TGTGCCAGCAGTTACTCTGGCCCCGGGCGCGAGCAGTACTTC

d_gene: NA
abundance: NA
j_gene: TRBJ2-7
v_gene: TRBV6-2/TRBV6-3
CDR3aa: CASSEWGHSYEQYF
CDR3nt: TGTGCCAGCAGTGAGTGGGGGCACTCCTACGAGCAGTACTTC

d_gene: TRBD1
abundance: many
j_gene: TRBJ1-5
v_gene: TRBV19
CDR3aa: CASGQVSNQPQHF
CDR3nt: TGTGCCAGCGGACAGGTTAGCAATCAGCCCCAGCATTTT

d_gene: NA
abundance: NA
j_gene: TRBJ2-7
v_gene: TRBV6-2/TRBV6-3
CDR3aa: CASSYGTAFGTSSPYEQYF
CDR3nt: TGTGCCAGCAGTTACGGGACAGCCTTCGGGACTAGTTCGCCCTACGAGCAGTACTTC

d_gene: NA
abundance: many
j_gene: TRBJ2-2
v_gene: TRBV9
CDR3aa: CASSPTLSGELFF
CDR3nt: TGTGCCAGCAGCCCGACACTGAGCGGGGAGCTGTTTTTT

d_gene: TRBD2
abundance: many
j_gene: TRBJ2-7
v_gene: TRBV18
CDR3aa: CASSPYGGGSYEQYF
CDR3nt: TGTGCCAGCTCACCCTACGGGGGAGGGTCCTACGAGCAGTACTTC

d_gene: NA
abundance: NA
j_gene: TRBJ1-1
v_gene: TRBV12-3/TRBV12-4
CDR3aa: CASSPVIAEAFF
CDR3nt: TGTGCCAGCAGCCCCGTGATTGCTGAAGCTTTCTTT

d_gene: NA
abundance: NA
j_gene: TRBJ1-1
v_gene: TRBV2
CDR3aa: CASIPEVGTEAFF
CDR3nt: TGTGCCAGCATCCCTGAGGTGGGCACTGAAGCTTTCTTT

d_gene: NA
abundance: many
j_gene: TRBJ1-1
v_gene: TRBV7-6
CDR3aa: CASSRRQDPNTEAFF
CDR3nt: TGTGCCAGCAGCCGCCGACAGGACCCGAACACTGAAGCTTTCTTT

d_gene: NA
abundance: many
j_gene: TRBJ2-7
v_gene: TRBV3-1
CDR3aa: CASSQFSYEQYF
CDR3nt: TGTGCCAGCAGCCAATTCTCCTACGAGCAGTACTTC

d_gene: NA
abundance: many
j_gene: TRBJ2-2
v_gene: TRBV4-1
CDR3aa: CASSFVGPNTGELFF
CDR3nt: TGCGCCAGCAGCTTCGTGGGGCCGAACACCGGGGAGCTGTTTTTT

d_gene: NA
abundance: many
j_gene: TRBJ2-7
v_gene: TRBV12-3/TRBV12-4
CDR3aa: CASSYSPSFDYEQYF
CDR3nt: TGTGCCAGCAGTTATTCCCCTAGCTTTGACTACGAGCAGTACTTC

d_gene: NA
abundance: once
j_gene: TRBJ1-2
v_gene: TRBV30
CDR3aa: CAFRLQGFYGYTF
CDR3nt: TGTGCCTTTAGACTACAGGGCTTCTATGGCTACACCTTC

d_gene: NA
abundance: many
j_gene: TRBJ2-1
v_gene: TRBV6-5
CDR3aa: CASRYLASSYNEQFF
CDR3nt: TGTGCCAGCAGGTACCTCGCGAGCTCCTACAATGAGCAGTTCTTC

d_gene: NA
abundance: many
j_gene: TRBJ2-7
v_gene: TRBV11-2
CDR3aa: CASSLDRVYEQYF
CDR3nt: TGTGCCAGCAGCTTAGACAGGGTCTACGAGCAGTACTTC

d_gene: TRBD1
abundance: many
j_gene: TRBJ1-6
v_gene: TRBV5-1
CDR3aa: CASSYWDSSNSPLHF
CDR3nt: TGCGCCAGCAGCTACTGGGACAGTAGCAATTCACCCCTCCACTTT

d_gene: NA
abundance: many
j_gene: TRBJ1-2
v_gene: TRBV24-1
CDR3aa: CATSERTGNYGYTF
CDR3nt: TGTGCCACCAGTGAGCGGACGGGGAACTATGGCTACACCTTC

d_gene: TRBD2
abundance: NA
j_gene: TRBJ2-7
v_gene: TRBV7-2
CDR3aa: CASSASGRAVDEQYF
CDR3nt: TGTGCCAGCAGCGCTAGCGGGAGGGCCGTAGATGAGCAGTACTTC

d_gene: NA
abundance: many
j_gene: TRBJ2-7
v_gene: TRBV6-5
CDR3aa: CASSYSYGETYEQYF
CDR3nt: TGTGCCAGCAGTTACTCGTACGGGGAAACCTACGAGCAGTACTTC

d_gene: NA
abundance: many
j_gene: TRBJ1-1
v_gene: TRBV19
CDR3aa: CASSKSGMNTEAFF
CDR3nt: TGTGCCAGCTCCAAGTCAGGGATGAACACTGAAGCTTTCTTT

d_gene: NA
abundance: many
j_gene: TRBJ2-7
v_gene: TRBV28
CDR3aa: CASSFLGGQVYEQYF
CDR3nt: TGTGCCAGCAGTTTTTTGGGGGGACAAGTCTACGAGCAGTACTTC

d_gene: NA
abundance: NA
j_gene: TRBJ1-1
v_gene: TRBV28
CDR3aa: CASSLTRPPEAFF
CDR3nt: TGTGCCAGCAGTCTGACTAGGCCACCTGAAGCTTTCTTT

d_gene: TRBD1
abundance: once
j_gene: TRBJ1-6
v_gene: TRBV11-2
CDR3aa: CASQQQGGAGNSPLHF
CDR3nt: TGTGCCAGCCAACAACAGGGGGGCGCCGGGAATTCACCCCTCCACTTT

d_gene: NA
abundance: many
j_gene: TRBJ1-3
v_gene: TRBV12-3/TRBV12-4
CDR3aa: CASSSVGRTIYF
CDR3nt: TGTGCCAGCAGTTCGGTGGGGCGCACCATATATTTT

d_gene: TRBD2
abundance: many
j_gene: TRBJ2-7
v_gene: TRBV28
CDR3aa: CASRRTSGRSYEQYF
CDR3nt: TGTGCCAGCAGGCGGACTAGCGGGAGATCATACGAGCAGTACTTC

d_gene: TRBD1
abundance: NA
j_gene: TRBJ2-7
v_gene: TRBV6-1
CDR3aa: CASSAPDRGVYEQYF
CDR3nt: TGTGCCAGCAGTGCCCCGGACAGGGGGGTCTACGAGCAGTACTTC

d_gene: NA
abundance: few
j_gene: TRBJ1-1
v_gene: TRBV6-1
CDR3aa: CASLSGGRTEAFF
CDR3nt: TGTGCCAGCCTCTCCGGGGGGAGAACTGAAGCTTTCTTT

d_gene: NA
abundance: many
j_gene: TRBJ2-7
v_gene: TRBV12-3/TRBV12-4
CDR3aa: CASSPRAGEQYF
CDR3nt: TGTGCCAGCAGTCCCAGGGCCGGCGAGCAGTACTTC

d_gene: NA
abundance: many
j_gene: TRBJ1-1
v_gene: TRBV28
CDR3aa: CASSSPSMDGVNTEAFF
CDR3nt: TGTGCCAGCAGTTCACCATCCATGGACGGGGTGAACACTGAAGCTTTCTTT

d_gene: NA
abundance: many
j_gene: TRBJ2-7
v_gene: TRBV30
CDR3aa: CAWSASVLYEQYF
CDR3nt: TGTGCCTGGAGTGCCTCAGTCCTCTACGAGCAGTACTTC

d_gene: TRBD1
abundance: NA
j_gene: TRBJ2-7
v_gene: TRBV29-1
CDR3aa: CSARDRGGEQYF
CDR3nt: TGCAGCGCCCGGGACAGGGGTGGCGAGCAGTACTTC

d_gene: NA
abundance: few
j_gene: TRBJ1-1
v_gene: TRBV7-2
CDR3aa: CASSLWRGESTEAFF
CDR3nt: TGTGCCAGCAGCTTATGGCGAGGGGAGAGCACTGAAGCTTTCTTT

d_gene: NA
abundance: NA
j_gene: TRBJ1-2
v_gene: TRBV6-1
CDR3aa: CASSRTPRANYGYTF
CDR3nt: TGTGCCAGCAGTCGAACACCTAGAGCCAACTATGGCTACACCTTC

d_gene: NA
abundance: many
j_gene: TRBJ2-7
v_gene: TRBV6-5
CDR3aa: CASSPGGASYEQYF
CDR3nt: TGTGCCAGCAGCCCCGGAGGGGCCTCCTACGAGCAGTACTTC

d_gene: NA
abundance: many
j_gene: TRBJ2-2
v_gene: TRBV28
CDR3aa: CASSLSGYDGELFF
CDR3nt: TGTGCCAGCAGTTTGTCCGGTTATGACGGGGAGCTGTTTTTT

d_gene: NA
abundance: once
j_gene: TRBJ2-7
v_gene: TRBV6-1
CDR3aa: CASSEVTGTYEQYF
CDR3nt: TGTGCCAGCAGTGAAGTGACGGGGACTTACGAGCAGTACTTC

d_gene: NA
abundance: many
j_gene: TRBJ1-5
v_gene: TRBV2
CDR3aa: CASSFAPGGNQPQHF
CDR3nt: TGTGCCAGCAGTTTCGCTCCGGGGGGCAATCAGCCCCAGCATTTT

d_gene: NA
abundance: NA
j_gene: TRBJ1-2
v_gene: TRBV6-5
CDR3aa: CASSYGQANYGYTF
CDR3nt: TGTGCCAGCAGTTATGGGCAGGCCAACTATGGCTACACCTTC

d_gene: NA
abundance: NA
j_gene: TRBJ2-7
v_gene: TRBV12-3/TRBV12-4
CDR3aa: CASSSGGTAAYEQYF
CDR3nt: TGTGCCAGCAGTTCTGGGGGGACAGCCGCCTACGAGCAGTACTTC

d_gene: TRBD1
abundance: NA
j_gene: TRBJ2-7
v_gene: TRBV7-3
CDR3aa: CASSARQGSYEQYF
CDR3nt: TGTGCCAGCAGCGCCCGACAGGGGTCATACGAGCAGTACTTC

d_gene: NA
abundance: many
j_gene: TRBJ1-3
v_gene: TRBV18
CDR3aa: CASSPIKGRSGNTIYF
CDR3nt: TGTGCCAGCTCACCCATCAAGGGACGCTCTGGAAACACCATATATTTT

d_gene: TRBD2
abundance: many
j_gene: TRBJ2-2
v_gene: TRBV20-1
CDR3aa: CSASPLAGTGELFF
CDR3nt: TGCAGTGCTAGCCCACTAGCGGGAACCGGGGAGCTGTTTTTT

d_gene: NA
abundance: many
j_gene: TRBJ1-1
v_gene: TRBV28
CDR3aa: CASSPSGAGGDTEAFF
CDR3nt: TGTGCCAGCAGTCCTTCGGGGGCAGGCGGAGACACTGAAGCTTTCTTT

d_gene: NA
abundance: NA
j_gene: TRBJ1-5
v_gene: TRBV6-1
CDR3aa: CASQGQYQPQHF
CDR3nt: TGTGCCAGCCAAGGGCAATATCAGCCCCAGCATTTT

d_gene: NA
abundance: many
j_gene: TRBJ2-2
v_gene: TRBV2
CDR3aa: CASSVQNTGELFF
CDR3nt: TGTGCCAGCAGTGTTCAGAACACCGGGGAGCTGTTTTTT

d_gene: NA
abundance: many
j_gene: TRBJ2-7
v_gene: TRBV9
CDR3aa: CASSVDSRLTYEQYF
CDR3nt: TGTGCCAGCAGCGTAGACAGTAGACTAACCTACGAGCAGTACTTC

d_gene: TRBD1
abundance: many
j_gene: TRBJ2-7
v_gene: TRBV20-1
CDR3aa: CSANRDSFSYEQYF
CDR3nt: TGCAGTGCTAACCGGGACAGCTTCTCCTACGAGCAGTACTTC

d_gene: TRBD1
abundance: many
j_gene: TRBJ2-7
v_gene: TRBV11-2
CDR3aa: CASSEDREYHEQYF
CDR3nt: TGTGCCAGCAGCGAGGACAGGGAATATCACGAGCAGTACTTC

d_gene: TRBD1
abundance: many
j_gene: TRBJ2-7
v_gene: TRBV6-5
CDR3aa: CASSYLQGAQDEQYF
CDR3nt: TGTGCCAGCAGTTACTTACAGGGGGCGCAGGACGAGCAGTACTTC

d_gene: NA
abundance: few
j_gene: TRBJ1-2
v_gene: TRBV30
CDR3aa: CAWSVTDGRRTF
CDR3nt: TGTGCCTGGAGTGTAACGGACGGGCGGCGGACCTTC

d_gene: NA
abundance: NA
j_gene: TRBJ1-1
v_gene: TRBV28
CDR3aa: CASSLLHNTEAFF
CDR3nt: TGTGCCAGCAGTTTATTACACAACACTGAAGCTTTCTTT

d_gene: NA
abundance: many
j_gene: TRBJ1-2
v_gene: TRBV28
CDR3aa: CASSAAGQSDYGYTF
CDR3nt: TGTGCCAGCTCCGCAGCGGGGCAAAGTGACTATGGCTACACCTTC